This T cell receptor (beta chain) is from a study of OX40 agonist ivuxolimab in advanced cancers. The repertoire was sequenced with immunoSEQ multiplex PCR; TCRdb's copy has only in-frame clones and lacks some. The sample includes about 26,000 clones, just under 85% of them seen just once. Remarks on this clone: Its antigen is not identified.

Study-wide results and limits: With doses of 0.1 to 3.0 mg/kg, CD4+ and CD8+ blood T cells had undergone clonal expansion by week 6.

V gave up 4 bases and J gave up 0 bases, with 21 bases separating them. The V gene's germline CDR1 is SGHNT and CDR2 YYREEE (reference sequence). The CDR3 runs to 18 residues. This chain joins TRBV5-4 and TRBJ2-3, with D tentatively TRBD1 or TRBD2 (5 bases each). The source material was CD4+ or CD8+ T cells sorted from blood, sampled in a trial of the OX40 agonist ivuxolimab. The TCR was taken from an adult with an advanced solid tumor such as melanoma, head and neck, liver or kidney cancer. The CDR3 sequence is CASSETPRDPDSTDTQYF. CDR3 sequence (DNA): TGTGCCAGCAGCGAGACTCCCCGGGACCCGGATAGCACAGATACGCAGTATTTT.